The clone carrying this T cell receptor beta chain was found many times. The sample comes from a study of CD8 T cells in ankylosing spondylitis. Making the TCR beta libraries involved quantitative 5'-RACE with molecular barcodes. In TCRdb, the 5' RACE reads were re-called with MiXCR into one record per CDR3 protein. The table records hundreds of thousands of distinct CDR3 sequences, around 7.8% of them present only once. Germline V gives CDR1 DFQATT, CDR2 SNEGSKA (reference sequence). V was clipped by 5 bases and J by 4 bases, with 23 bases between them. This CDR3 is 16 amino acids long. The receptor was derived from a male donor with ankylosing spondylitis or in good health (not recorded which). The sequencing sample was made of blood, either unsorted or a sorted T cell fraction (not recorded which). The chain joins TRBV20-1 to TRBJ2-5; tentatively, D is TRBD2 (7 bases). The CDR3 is CSAHSSNSGTTETQYF. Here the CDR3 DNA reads TGCAGTGCTCATAGTAGCAACAGCGGGACAACAGAGACCCAGTACTTC.